This T cell receptor beta chain was sequenced for a study of neurological immune-mediated disorders. Synthesis of cDNA was performed by 5'RACE using 10-nucleotide random UMIs. From the 5' RACE reads, TCRdb called clonotypes with MiXCR, one entry per CDR3 protein. The sample lists about 55,000 distinct CDR3 sequences; more than 3% were seen once. General observations from the study: When repertoires were grouped phylogenetically, those of 18 of 34 multiple sclerosis patients fell into one related-CDR3 cluster, a possible signature. Expanded clones shared no identical CDR3 amino acid sequences across subjects, which suggested private TCR-beta repertoires in all groups.

CDR1 and CDR2 from the germline V gene are SQVTM and ANQGSEA. CDR3 length equals 13 residues. Trimming at V came to 6 bases and at J to 0 bases, leaving 4 bases not matched to a gene. Libraries from sorted cells each used approximately 1 million CD4+ or CD8+ T cells. This clonotype occurred many times. The target antigen is unknown. The sample was CD4+ T cells from blood. This TCR was sampled from a woman aged 40-49 years with multiple sclerosis. The chain carries TRBV29-1 and TRBJ2-7; 8 bases match TRBD1. The CDR3 bases are TGCAGCGTCCGACAGGGGCCCTCCTACGAGCAGTACTTC. Its translation is CSVRQGPSYEQYF.